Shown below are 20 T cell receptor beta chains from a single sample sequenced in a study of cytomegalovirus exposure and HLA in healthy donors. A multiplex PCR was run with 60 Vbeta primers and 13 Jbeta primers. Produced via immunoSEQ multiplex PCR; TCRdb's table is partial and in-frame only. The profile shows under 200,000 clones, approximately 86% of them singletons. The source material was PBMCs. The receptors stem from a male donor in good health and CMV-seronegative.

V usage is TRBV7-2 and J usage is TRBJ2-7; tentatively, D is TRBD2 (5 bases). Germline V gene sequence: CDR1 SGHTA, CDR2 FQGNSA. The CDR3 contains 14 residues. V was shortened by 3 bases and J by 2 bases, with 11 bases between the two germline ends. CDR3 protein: CASSLGSGTYEQYF. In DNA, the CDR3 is TGTGCCAGCAGCTTGGGGAGCGGAACCTACGAGCAGTACTTC.

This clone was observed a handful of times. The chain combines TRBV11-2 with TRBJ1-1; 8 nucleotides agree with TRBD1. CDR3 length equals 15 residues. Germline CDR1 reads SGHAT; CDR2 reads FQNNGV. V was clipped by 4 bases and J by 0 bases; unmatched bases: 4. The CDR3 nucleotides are TGTGCCAGCAGCTCAAGGACAGGGATGAACACTGAAGCTTTCTTT. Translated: CASSSRTGMNTEAFF.

CDR3 in amino acids: CASSLAGGLNTEAFF. The DNA for the CDR3 is TGTGCCAGCAGTTTGGCAGGGGGATTGAACACTGAAGCTTTCTTT. This chain links TRBV28 with TRBJ1-1; the match to TRBD1 covers 7 bases. Trimming at V came to 3 bases and at J to 0 bases, leaving 4 bases not matched to a gene. This CDR3 is 15 amino acids long. CDR1 is MDHEN, CDR2 SYDVKM, per germline.

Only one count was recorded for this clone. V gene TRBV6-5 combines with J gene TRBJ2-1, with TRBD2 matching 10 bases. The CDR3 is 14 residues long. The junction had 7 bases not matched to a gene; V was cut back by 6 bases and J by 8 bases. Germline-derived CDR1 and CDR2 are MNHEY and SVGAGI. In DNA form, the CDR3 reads TGTGCCAGCAGACTAGCGGGGAGGGTGGATGAGCAGTTCTTC. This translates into CASRLAGRVDEQFF.

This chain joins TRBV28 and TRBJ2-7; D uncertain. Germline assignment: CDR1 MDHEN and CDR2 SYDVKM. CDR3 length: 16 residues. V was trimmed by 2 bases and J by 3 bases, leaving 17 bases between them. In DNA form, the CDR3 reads TGTGCCAGCAGTTTAGGGTTTAACGCGGTACGCTACGAGCAGTACTTC. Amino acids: CASSLGFNAVRYEQYF.

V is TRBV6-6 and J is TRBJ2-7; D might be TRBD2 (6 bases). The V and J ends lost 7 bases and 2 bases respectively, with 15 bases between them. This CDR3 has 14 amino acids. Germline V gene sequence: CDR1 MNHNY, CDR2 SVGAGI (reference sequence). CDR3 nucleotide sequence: TGTGCCAGCACCTTCGCAGGAGGGCCCTACGAGCAGTACTTC. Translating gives CASTFAGGPYEQYF.

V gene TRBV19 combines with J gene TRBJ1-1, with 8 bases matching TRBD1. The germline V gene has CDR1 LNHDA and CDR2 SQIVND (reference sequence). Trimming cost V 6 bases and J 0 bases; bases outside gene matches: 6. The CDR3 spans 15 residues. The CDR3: CASRPDRVMNTEAFF. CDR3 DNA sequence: TGTGCCAGTAGGCCGGACAGGGTCATGAACACTGAAGCTTTCTTT.

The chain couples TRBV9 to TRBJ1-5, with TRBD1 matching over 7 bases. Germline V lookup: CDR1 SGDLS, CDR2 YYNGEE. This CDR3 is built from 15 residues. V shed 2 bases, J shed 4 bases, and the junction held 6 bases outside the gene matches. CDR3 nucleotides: TGTGCCAGCAGCGTGTCCGGACAGGAGAATCAGCCCCAGCATTTT. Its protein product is CASSVSGQENQPQHF.

As DNA, the CDR3 is TGTGCCAGCAGTACGGACAGGGTAGAATCCTACGAGCAGTACTTC. Protein: CASSTDRVESYEQYF. The chain joins TRBV6-5 to TRBJ2-7; 8 positions agree with TRBD1. Per germline, CDR1 MNHEY and CDR2 SVGAGI. The CDR3 totals 15 residues. J gave up 1 base and V 5 bases, and 7 bases lay outside the gene matches.

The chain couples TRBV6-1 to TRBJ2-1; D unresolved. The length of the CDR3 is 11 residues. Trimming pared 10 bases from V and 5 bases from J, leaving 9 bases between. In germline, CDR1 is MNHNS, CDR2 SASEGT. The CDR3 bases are TGTGCCACCGCGCCTCACAATGAGCAGTTCTTC. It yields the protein CATAPHNEQFF.

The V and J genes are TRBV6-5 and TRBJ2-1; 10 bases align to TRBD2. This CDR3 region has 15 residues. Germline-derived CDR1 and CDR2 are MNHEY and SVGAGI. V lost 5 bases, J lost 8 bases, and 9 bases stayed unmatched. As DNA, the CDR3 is TGTGCCAGCAGTGCCGCTAGCGGGGGCTGGGATGAGCAGTTCTTC. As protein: CASSAASGGWDEQFF.

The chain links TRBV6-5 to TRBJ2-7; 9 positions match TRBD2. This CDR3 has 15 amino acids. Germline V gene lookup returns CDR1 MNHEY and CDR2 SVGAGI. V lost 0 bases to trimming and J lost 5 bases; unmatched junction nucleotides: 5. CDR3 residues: CASSYSFLAGHEQYF. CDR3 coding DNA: TGTGCCAGCAGTTACTCCTTCCTAGCGGGACACGAGCAGTACTTC.

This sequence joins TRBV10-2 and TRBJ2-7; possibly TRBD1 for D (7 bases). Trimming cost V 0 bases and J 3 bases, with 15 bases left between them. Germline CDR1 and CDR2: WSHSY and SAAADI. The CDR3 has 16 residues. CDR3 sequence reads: CASSESGSQGGYEQYF. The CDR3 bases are TGCGCCAGCAGTGAGTCAGGATCGCAGGGGGGCTACGAGCAGTACTTC.

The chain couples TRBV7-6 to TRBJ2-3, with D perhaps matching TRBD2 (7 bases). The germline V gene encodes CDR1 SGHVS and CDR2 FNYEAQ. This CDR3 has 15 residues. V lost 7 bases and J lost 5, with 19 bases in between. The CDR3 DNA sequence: TGTGCCAGCACTAAAGCGCCGGGGGGCGGAGATACGCAGTATTTT. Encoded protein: CASTKAPGGGDTQYF.

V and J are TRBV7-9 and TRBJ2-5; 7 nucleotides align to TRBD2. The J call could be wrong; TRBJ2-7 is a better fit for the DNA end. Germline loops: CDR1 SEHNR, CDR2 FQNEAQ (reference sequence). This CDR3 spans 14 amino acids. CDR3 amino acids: CASSLGGGFDEQYF. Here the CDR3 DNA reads TGTGCCAGCAGCTTAGGGGGGGGGTTCGACGAGCAGTACTTC.

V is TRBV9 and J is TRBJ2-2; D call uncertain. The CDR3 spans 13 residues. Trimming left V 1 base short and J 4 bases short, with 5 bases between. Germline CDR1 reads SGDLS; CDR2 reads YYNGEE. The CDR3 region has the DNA TGTGCCAGCAGCGTAATTAGCACCGGGGAGCTGTTTTTT. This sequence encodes CASSVISTGELFF.

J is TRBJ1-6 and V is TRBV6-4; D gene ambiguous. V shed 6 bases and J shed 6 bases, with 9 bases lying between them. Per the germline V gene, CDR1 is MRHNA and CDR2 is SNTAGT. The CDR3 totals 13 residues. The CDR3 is CASSQTTNSPLHF. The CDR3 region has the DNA TGTGCCAGCAGCCAGACAACTAATTCACCCCTCCACTTT.

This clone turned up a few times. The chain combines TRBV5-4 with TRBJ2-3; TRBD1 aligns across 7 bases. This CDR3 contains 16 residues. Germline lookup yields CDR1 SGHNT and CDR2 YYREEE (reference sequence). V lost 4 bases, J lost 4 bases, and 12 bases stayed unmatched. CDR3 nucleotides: TGTGCCAGCAGCAAGGGGGCCCAAATAGGGGCAGATACGCAGTATTTT. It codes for CASSKGAQIGADTQYF. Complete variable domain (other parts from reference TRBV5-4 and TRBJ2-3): ETGVTQSPTHLIKTRGQQVTLRCSSQSGHNTVSWYQQALGQGPQFIFQYYREEENGRGNFPPRFSGLQFPNYSSELNVNALELDDSALYLCASSKGAQIGADTQYFGPGTRLTVL.

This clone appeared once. CDR3 loop: CASSLPSAGGTDTQYF. CDR3 nucleotide sequence: TGTGCCAGCAGCCTTCCATCGGCGGGAGGGACAGATACGCAGTATTTT. The chain combines TRBV4-2 with TRBJ2-3; 9 bases agree with TRBD2. The V gene's germline CDR1 is LGHNA and CDR2 YNFKEQ. With 4 bases clipped from V and 3 bases from J, the junction kept 8 bases outside the gene matches. This CDR3 region has 16 residues.

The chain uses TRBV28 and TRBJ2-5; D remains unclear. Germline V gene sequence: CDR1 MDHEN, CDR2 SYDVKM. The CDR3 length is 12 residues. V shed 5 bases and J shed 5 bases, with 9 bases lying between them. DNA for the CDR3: TGTGCCAGCAGTCAAGGAGAGGAGACCCAGTACTTC. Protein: CASSQGEETQYF.